The sequence of this T cell receptor (beta chain) was determined in a study of Graves' ophthalmopathy and Graves' hyperthyroidism. Study-wide findings and caveats: Discrimination between ophthalmopathy and stable hyperthyroidism by a 13-signature model showed approximately 89% sensitivity and 70% to 84% specificity.

Pregnant or lactating patients and those with other autoimmune diseases or uncontrolled infections were excluded. Clinicians diagnosed using symptoms, serum thyroxine, TRAb, thyroid ultrasound and orbital computed tomography. Fresh peripheral blood (around 10 ml) yielded the PBMCs. Transcripts of RNA were the source for amplifying TCR beta CDR3 regions. In the first round, RT-PCR was carried out with HTBI primers, and a multiplex PCR formed the second round. TCRdb re-derived calls from the multiplex PCR reads in MiXCR, one entry per CDR3 protein. Of 740,000 or so distinct CDR3 sequences in the sample, roughly two fifths are singletons; the top ten hold 35% to 55%. A few counts support this clonotype. Its cognate antigen is unknown. The CDR3 extends over 12 amino acids. The germline V and J ends were trimmed by 4 bases and 8 bases, with 11 bases remaining between them. The germline V gene encodes CDR1 MRHNA and CDR2 SNTAGT.

The chain links TRBV6-4 to TRBJ1-2; TRBD1 is a possible D gene (6 bases). The sample was peripheral blood. The sequence came from an adult man with Graves' ophthalmopathy. In DNA form, the CDR3 reads TGTGCCAGCAGTGCGGGGGCGCGAGGCTACACCTTC. Translation: CASSAGARGYTF.